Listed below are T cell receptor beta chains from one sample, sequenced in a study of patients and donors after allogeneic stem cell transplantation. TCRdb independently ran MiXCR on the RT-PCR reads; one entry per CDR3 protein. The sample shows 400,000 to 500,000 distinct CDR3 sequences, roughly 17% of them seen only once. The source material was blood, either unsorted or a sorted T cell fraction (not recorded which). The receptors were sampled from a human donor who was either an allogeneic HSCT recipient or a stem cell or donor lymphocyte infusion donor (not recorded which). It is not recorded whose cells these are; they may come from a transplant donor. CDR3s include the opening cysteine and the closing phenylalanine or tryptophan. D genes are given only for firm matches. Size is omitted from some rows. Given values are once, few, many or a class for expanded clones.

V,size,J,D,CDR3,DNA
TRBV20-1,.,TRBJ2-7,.,CSSHWGRAGYEQYF,TGCAGTTCCCATTGGGGCAGGGCGGGCTACGAGCAGTACTTC
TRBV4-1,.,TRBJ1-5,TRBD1,CASSQSPRQGASNQPQHF,TGCGCCAGCAGCCAATCCCCCAGACAGGGTGCAAGCAATCAGCCCCAGCATTTT
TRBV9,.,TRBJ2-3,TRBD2,CASSVEGGRTDTQYF,TGTGCCAGCAGCGTAGAGGGAGGGCGCACAGATACGCAGTATTTT
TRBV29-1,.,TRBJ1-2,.,CSVEGGPQPLYGYTF,TGCAGCGTTGAAGGGGGACCACAACCTCTTTATGGCTACACCTTC
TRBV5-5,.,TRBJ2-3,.,CASSSDSRTDTQYF,TGTGCCAGCAGCTCCGACAGCAGGACAGATACGCAGTATTTT
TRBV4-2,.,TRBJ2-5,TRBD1,CASSPDRVKETQYF,TGTGCCAGCAGCCCAGACAGGGTGAAAGAGACCCAGTACTTC
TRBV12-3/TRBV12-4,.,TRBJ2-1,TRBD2,CASSQREGRHEQFF,TGTGCCAGCAGTCAGCGGGAGGGCCGGCATGAGCAGTTCTTC
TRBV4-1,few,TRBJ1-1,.,CASSQRTQNTEAFF,TGCGCCAGCAGCCAGAGGACACAGAACACTGAAGCTTTCTTT
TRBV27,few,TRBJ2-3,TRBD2,CASAGDADTQYF,TGTGCCAGTGCGGGAGATGCGGATACGCAGTATTTT
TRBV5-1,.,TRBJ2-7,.,CASSLGASVHEQYF,TGCGCCAGCAGCTTGGGGGCTAGCGTCCACGAGCAGTACTTC
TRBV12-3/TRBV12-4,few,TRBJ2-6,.,CASSFRTFSGANVLTF,TGTGCCAGCAGTTTTCGGACTTTCTCTGGGGCCAACGTCCTGACTTTC
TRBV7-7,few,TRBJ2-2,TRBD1,CASSTDRAVGELFF,TGTGCCAGCAGCACGGACAGGGCCGTCGGGGAGCTGTTTTTT
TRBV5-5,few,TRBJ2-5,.,CASSLIVAGETQYF,TGTGCCAGCAGCTTGATCGTGGCCGGAGAGACCCAGTACTTC
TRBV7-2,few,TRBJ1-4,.,CASSAGRLNEKLFF,TGTGCCAGCAGCGCCGGACGGTTAAATGAAAAACTGTTTTTT
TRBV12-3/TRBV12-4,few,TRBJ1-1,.,CASSFRGVPRMNTEAFF,TGTGCCAGCAGTTTTCGGGGTGTCCCCCGTATGAACACTGAAGCTTTCTTT